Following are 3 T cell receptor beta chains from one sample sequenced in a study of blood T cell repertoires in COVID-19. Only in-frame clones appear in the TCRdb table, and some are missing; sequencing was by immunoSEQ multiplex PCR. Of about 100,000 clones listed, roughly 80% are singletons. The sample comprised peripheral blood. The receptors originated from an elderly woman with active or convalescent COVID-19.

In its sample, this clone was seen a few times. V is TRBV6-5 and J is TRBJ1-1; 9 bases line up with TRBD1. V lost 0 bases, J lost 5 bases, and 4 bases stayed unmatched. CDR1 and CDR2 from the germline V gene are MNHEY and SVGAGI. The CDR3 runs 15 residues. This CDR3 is CASSYSGTGPTEAFF. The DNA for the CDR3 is TGTGCCAGCAGTTACTCCGGGACAGGGCCTACTGAAGCTTTCTTT.

The CDR3 region is CASSLLAGHEETQYF. The CDR3 DNA reads as TGCGCCAGCAGCCTACTAGCGGGGCATGAAGAGACCCAGTACTTC. The V gene is TRBV4-1, the J gene TRBJ2-5, with TRBD2 matching 10 bases. Trimming cost V 4 bases and J 3 bases; bases outside gene matches: 5. The CDR3 is 15 residues long. The germline CDR1 and CDR2 sequences are MGHRA and YSYEKL.

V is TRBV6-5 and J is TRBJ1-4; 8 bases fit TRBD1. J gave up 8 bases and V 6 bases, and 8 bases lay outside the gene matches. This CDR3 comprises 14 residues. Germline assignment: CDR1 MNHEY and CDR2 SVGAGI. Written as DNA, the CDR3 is TGTGCCAGCAGCCCCGACAGGGGACGCGAAAAACTGTTTTTT. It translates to CASSPDRGREKLFF.